The 5 T cell receptor beta chains presented below share a single source sample, sequenced in a study of cytomegalovirus exposure and HLA in healthy donors. Measured with immunoSEQ multiplex PCR; TCRdb has only the in-frame clones, and not every one. The table includes around 140,000 clones, roughly 87% detected once. Sequenced sample: PBMCs. Receptor source: a young man in good health and CMV-seropositive.

The chain carries TRBV28 and TRBJ1-6, with D tentatively TRBD1 (5 bases). The CDR3 extends over 13 amino acids. Trimming left V 6 bases short and J 5 bases short, with 8 bases between. Germline assignment: CDR1 MDHEN and CDR2 SYDVKM. CDR3 bases: TGTGCCAGCAGGACAGCCAATAATTCACCCCTCCACTTT. This codes for CASRTANNSPLHF.

The chain employs TRBV25-1 and TRBJ1-2, with D uncertain. The CDR3 has 14 residues. V lost 5 bases and J 2 bases, leaving 12 bases between the germline ends. Germline values: CDR1 MGHDK, CDR2 SYGVNS. CDR3 amino acids: CASSLSDPNYGYTF. DNA for the CDR3: TGTGCCAGCAGTCTGAGTGATCCAAACTATGGCTACACCTTC.

The rearrangement joins TRBV11-1 to TRBJ2-7, with 10 bases that match TRBD1. V trimming: 5 bases; J trimming: 3 bases; junction bases outside the gene matches: 1. The germline V gene has CDR1 SGHAT and CDR2 FQDESV (reference sequence). CDR3 length equals 13 residues. The CDR3 nucleotides read TGTGCCAGCAGCAGGGACAGGGGCTACGAGCAGTACTTC. Its translation is CASSRDRGYEQYF.

The gene calls are TRBV5-6 and TRBJ2-5; the match to TRBD2 covers 10 bases. The CDR3 loop spans 15 amino acids. Per germline, CDR1 SGHDT and CDR2 YYEEEE. J gave up 3 bases and V 0 bases, and 2 bases lay outside the gene matches. CDR3 protein: CASSLVGLAEETQYF. The CDR3 nucleotides read TGTGCCAGCAGCTTGGTTGGACTAGCGGAAGAGACCCAGTACTTC. Looking up the rest from reference TRBV5-6 and TRBJ2-5 gives the full variable domain: DAGVTQSPTHLIKTRGQQVTLRCSPKSGHDTVSWYQQALGQGPQFIFQYYEEEERQRGNFPDRFSGHQFPNYSSELNVNALLLGDSALYLCASSLVGLAEETQYFGPGTRLLVL.

The chain is built from TRBV18 and TRBJ1-2; no clear D gene. The germline V gene encodes CDR1 KGHSH and CDR2 LQKENI. The length of the CDR3 is 15 residues. Trimming pared 4 bases from V and 2 bases from J, leaving 14 bases between. Written as DNA, the CDR3 is TGTGCCAGCTCACGAGGGCAGGAGGGAAACTATGGCTACACCTTC. Translated, it gives CASSRGQEGNYGYTF. The entire variable domain, with the rest obtained from reference TRBV18 and TRBJ1-2, is as follows: NAGVMQNPRHLVRRRGQEARLRCSPMKGHSHVYWYRQLPEEGLKFMVYLQKENIIDESGMPKERFSAEFPKEGPSILRIQQVVRGDSAAYFCASSRGQEGNYGYTFGSGTRLTVV.